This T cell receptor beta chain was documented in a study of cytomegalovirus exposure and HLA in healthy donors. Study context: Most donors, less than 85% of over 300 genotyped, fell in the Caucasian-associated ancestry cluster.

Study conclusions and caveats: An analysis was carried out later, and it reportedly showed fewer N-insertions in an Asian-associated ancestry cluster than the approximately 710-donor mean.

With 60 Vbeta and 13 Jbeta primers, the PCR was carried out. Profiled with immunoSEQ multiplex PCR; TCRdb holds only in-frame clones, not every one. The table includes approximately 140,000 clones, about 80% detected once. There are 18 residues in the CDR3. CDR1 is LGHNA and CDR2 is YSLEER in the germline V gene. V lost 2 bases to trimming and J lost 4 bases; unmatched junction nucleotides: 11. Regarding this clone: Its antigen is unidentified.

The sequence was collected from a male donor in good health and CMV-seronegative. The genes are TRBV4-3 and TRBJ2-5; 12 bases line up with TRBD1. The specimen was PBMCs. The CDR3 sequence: CASSQSGTGGAGIETQYF. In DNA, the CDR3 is TGCGCCAGCAGCCAATCGGGGACAGGGGGCGCGGGAATAGAGACCCAGTACTTC.